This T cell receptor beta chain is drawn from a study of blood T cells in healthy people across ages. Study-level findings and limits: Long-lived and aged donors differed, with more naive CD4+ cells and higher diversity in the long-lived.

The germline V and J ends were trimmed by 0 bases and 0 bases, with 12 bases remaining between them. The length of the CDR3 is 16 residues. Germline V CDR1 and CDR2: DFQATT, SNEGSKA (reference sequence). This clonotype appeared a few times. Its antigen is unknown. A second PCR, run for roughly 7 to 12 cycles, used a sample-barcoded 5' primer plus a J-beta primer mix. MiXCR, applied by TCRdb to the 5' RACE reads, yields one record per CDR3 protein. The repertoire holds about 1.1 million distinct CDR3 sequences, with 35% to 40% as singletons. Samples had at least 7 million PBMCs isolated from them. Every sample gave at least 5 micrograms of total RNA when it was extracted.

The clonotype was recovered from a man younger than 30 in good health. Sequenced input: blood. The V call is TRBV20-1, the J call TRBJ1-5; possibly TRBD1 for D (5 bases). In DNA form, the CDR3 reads TGCAGTGCTAGAGATTGGCCAGGGAATAGCAATCAGCCCCAGCATTTT. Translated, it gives CSARDWPGNSNQPQHF.